Below are 20 T cell receptor beta chains sequenced from a single sample in a study of T cells in Graves' hyperthyroidism and ophthalmopathy. RNA transcripts yielded amplified TCR beta CDR3 regions. A first-round RT-PCR of the TCR CDR3 used the HTBI primer set. TCRdb independently ran MiXCR on the multiplex PCR reads; one entry per CDR3 protein. In the table there are about 320,000 distinct CDR3 sequences, about 15% of which are singletons. Sequencing was performed on blood. The receptor source for this set is a man aged 25 to 40 with Graves' hyperthyroidism.

In this sample, this clonotype turned up a few times. The J gene is TRBJ1-5, the V gene TRBV7-8; 9 bases are shared with TRBD1. With V trimmed by 5 bases and J by 5 bases, 10 bases remained unmatched. The germline V gene encodes CDR1 SGHVS and CDR2 FQNEAQ. This CDR3 is 16 amino acids long. CDR3 amino acids: CASSRQGGSLDQPQHF. Here the CDR3 DNA reads TGTGCCAGCAGCCGACAGGGGGGAAGCCTAGATCAGCCCCAGCATTTT.

This clonotype was recorded once. A single base separates this from a much larger clone, so it may be a read error. The chain has TRBV27 and TRBJ2-1, with TRBD2 matching over 16 bases. Germline-derived CDR1 and CDR2 are MNHEY and SMNVEV (reference sequence). Trimming cost V 5 bases and J 0 bases; bases outside gene matches: 13. This CDR3 has 21 amino acids. CDR3 protein: CASSPTSGTSGRGGSYNEQFF. The CDR3 DNA sequence: TGTGCCAGCAGTCCCACGTCCGGGACTAGCGGGAGGGGTGGCTCCTACAATGAGCAGTTCTTC.

This clonotype was seen more than once but under ten times. V gene TRBV3-1 combines with J gene TRBJ2-2; TRBD2 is a possible D gene (6 bases). V was shortened by 0 bases and J by 1 base, with 15 bases between the two germline ends. The CDR3 runs to 18 residues. The germline V gene has CDR1 LGHDT and CDR2 YNNKEL (reference sequence). The CDR3 spells CASSQESSASVNTGELFF. DNA of the CDR3: TGTGCCAGCAGCCAAGAATCGTCGGCTAGCGTGAACACCGGGGAGCTGTTTTTT. The entire variable domain, with the rest obtained from reference TRBV3-1 and TRBJ2-2, is as follows: DTAVSQTPKYLVTQMGNDKSIKCEQNLGHDTMYWYKQDSKKFLKIMFSYNNKELIINETVPNRFSPKSPDKAHLNLHINSLELGDSAVYFCASSQESSASVNTGELFFGEGSRLTVL.

This clonotype was detected many times. In DNA, the CDR3 is TGTGCCAGCAGTTCTACCATGCTTCTAGCGGGAGTTGAGCAGTTCTTC. Translating gives CASSSTMLLAGVEQFF. The gene calls are TRBV28 and TRBJ2-1; 10 nucleotides match TRBD2. V lost 4 bases to trimming and J lost 9 bases; unmatched junction nucleotides: 12. Germline loops: CDR1 MDHEN, CDR2 SYDVKM. CDR3 length equals 16 residues.

The rearrangement uses TRBV28 and TRBJ1-5; D possibly corresponds to TRBD1 (6 bases). Trimming took 6 bases from V and 2 from J, leaving 8 bases between them. The germline V gene encodes CDR1 MDHEN and CDR2 SYDVKM. This CDR3 is built from 13 residues. CDR3 sequence reads: CASRQGGNQPQHF. CDR3 nucleotide sequence: TGTGCCAGCAGACAGGGTGGCAATCAGCCCCAGCATTTT.

This clonotype has ten or more counts. The chain uses TRBV11-2 and TRBJ2-1, with D possibly matching TRBD1 (5 bases). CDR1 and CDR2 from the germline V gene are SGHAT and FQNNGV. There are 13 residues in the CDR3. The V end was cut by 4 bases, the J end by 7 bases, with 11 bases between. As DNA, the CDR3 is TGTGCCAGCAGCTCTTACAGGCTAAATGAGCAGTTCTTC. Its protein is CASSSYRLNEQFF.

This clonotype was detected many times. This chain uses TRBV2 with TRBJ2-1; 8 nucleotides line up with TRBD2. Germline V gene lookup returns CDR1 SNHLY and CDR2 FYNNEI. This CDR3 has 15 residues. Germline trimming cut 3 bases from V and 4 bases from J; bases unmatched to any gene: 5. CDR3 sequence reads: CASSEGREVYNEQFF. CDR3 nucleotide sequence: TGTGCCAGCAGTGAGGGGCGGGAGGTGTACAATGAGCAGTTCTTC. The whole variable domain, filled in from reference TRBV2 and TRBJ2-1, reads EPEVTQTPSHQVTQMGQEVILRCVPISNHLYFYWYRQILGQKVEFLVSFYNNEISEKSEIFDDQFSVERPDGSNFTLKIRSTKLEDSAMYFCASSEGREVYNEQFFGPGTRLTVL.

The chain carries TRBV28 and TRBJ2-2; D is undetermined. The CDR3 loop spans 14 amino acids. Germline V CDR1 and CDR2: MDHEN, SYDVKM. V was clipped by 5 bases and J by 2 bases, with 9 bases between them. CDR3 nucleotide sequence: TGTGCCAGCAGTCTGGTTGGAAACACCGGGGAGCTGTTTTTT. This translates into CASSLVGNTGELFF.

The table lists this clonotype with many counts. This chain joins TRBV5-1 and TRBJ2-1; 7 bases fit TRBD1. The length of the CDR3 is 13 residues. V was pared by 3 bases and J by 8 bases, with 5 bases of the junction left unmatched. From germline, CDR1 is SGHRS and CDR2 YFSETQ. The CDR3 reads CASSSGQGDEQFF. The CDR3 DNA reads TGCGCCAGCAGCTCAGGCCAGGGGGATGAGCAGTTCTTC. Full variable domain (outside the CDR3, taken from reference TRBV5-1 and TRBJ2-1): KAGVTQTPRYLIKTRGQQVTLSCSPISGHRSVSWYQQTPGQGLQFLFEYFSETQRNKGNFPGRFSGRQFSNSRSEMNVSTLELGDSALYLCASSSGQGDEQFFGPGTRLTVL.

The table lists this clonotype with many counts. This sequence joins TRBV28 and TRBJ2-3; D is unresolved. V lost 10 bases to trimming and J lost 6 bases, with 11 bases between them. The CDR3 spans 11 residues. Germline V gene lookup returns CDR1 MDHEN and CDR2 SYDVKM. CDR3 sequence: CATTVMDTQYF. The CDR3, as DNA: TGTGCCACCACAGTTATGGATACGCAGTATTTT.

This clonotype has at least ten counts. The V and J genes are TRBV7-9 and TRBJ2-5, with D unresolved. This CDR3 contains 11 residues. CDR1 is SEHNR, CDR2 FQNEAQ, per germline (reference sequence). With 6 bases removed from V and 5 bases from J, the gap between germline ends came to 7 bases. The CDR3 is CASRNGETQYF. The CDR3 DNA follows: TGTGCCAGCAGGAATGGTGAGACCCAGTACTTC.

This clonotype was counted at least ten times. The chain carries TRBV30 and TRBJ1-2; no reliable D call. The CDR3 covers 13 residues. V shed 1 base and J shed 5 bases, with 11 bases lying between them. Germline CDR1 and CDR2: GTSNPN and SVGIG (reference sequence). The CDR3 DNA is TGTGCCTGGAGTGAAGGAGGTGAATATGGCTACACCTTC. Its protein product is CAWSEGGEYGYTF.

The chain has TRBV30 and TRBJ2-2; tentative D call: TRBD1 (5 bases). Trimming left V 7 bases short and J 2 bases short, with 14 bases between. Germline lookup yields CDR1 GTSNPN and CDR2 SVGIG (reference sequence). The CDR3 covers 14 residues. CDR3 bases: TGTGCCTTGGGGCCCCCTACTAACACCGGGGAGCTGTTTTTT. Translation gives CALGPPTNTGELFF. Using reference TRBV30 and TRBJ2-2 for the parts outside the CDR3, the full variable domain is SQTIHQWPATLVQPVGSPLSLECTVEGTSNPNLYWYRQAAGRGLQLLFYSVGIGQISSEVPQNLSASRPQDRQFILSSKKLLLSDSGFYLCALGPPTNTGELFFGEGSRLTVL.

In its sample, this clonotype was seen a few times. V usage is TRBV19 and J usage is TRBJ1-5; no firm D call. The germline V gene has CDR1 LNHDA and CDR2 SQIVND (reference sequence). V lost 5 bases to trimming and J lost 3 bases, with 11 bases between them. CDR3 length: 14 residues. The CDR3 sequence: CASSSNTHNQPQHF. For the CDR3, the DNA is TGTGCCAGTAGTTCAAATACCCACAATCAGCCCCAGCATTTT. The full variable domain, completed using reference TRBV19 and TRBJ1-5, is DGGITQSPKYLFRKEGQNVTLSCEQNLNHDAMYWYRQDPGQGLRLIYYSQIVNDFQKGDIAEGYSVSREKKESFPLTVTSAQKNPTAFYLCASSSNTHNQPQHFGDGTRLSIL.

This clonotype was found many times. V usage is TRBV5-6 and J usage is TRBJ2-5, with TRBD2 identical over 7 bases. In germline, CDR1 is SGHDT, CDR2 YYEEEE. The CDR3 has 15 residues. The J segment lost 7 bases and the V segment lost 4 bases, leaving 13 bases of the junction unmatched. CDR3 nucleotide sequence: TGTGCCAGCAGCACGGTACCGGGAGGCGGTGGGACCCAGTACTTC. Residues: CASSTVPGGGGTQYF.

The chain carries TRBV12-3 or TRBV12-4 and TRBJ2-5; D remains unclear. CDR3 length: 14 residues. The V gene lost 3 bases and the J gene lost 7 bases, with 15 bases spanning the gap. For the CDR3, the DNA is TGTGCCAGCAGTTTGCTCGGGCCCCTCGGGACCCAGTACTTC. Protein: CASSLLGPLGTQYF.

With respect to this clonotype: Possible read error: a much larger clone is one base away. The rearrangement joins TRBV3-1 to TRBJ2-3; D gene uncertain. Trimming shortened V by 6 bases and J by 6 bases, and 13 bases separated the two germline ends. Germline V CDR1 and CDR2: LGHDT, YNNKEL (reference sequence). The CDR3 has 13 amino acids. CDR3 amino acids: CASRRVAEDTQYF. The CDR3, as DNA: TGTGCCAGCAGACGAGTAGCAGAGGATACGCAGTATTTT.

The chain combines TRBV29-1 with TRBJ2-7; possible D gene TRBD1, 7 bases. V was clipped by 3 bases and J by 4 bases, with 16 bases between them. In germline, CDR1 is SQVTM, CDR2 ANQGSEA. The CDR3 is 14 residues long. In DNA form, the CDR3 reads TGCAGCGTTGAGGAGGAGGGGGCGCGGTACGAGCAGTACTTC. It is translated as CSVEEEGARYEQYF.

This clonotype was recorded many times. This chain uses TRBV29-1 with TRBJ2-3; D possibly corresponds to TRBD1 (6 bases). The CDR3 runs to 15 residues. CDR1 and CDR2 from the germline V gene are SQVTM and ANQGSEA. Trimming removed 4 bases from V and 0 bases from J, with 14 bases in between. CDR3 residues: CSVVLMQGSTDTQYF. In DNA form, the CDR3 reads TGCAGCGTTGTGCTTATGCAGGGGAGCACAGATACGCAGTATTTT.

This clonotype was detected ten times or more. The chain uses TRBV12-5 and TRBJ2-2; TRBD1 matches at 7 bases. From germline, CDR1 is LGHNT and CDR2 FRNRAP. The V segment lost 7 bases and the J segment 4 bases; nucleotides outside the gene matches: 12. The CDR3 consists of 16 residues. CDR3 DNA sequence: TGTGCTAGTGCCTCCCCCGACAGGGATCTCACCGGGGAGCTGTTTTTT. It is translated as CASASPDRDLTGELFF.